These 2 T cell receptor beta chains originate from one sample sequenced in a study of blood T cell repertoires in COVID-19. Measured with immunoSEQ multiplex PCR; TCRdb has only the in-frame clones, and not every one. The sample includes 540,000 or so clones, 85% to 90% of them seen just once. Sequencing was carried out using peripheral blood. The origin of the receptors is a woman aged 50 to 60 with COVID-19, enrolled during active disease.

The chain employs TRBV11-2 and TRBJ2-1; 7 positions match TRBD1. The CDR3 length is 18 residues. The ends lost 5 bases at V and 1 base at J; junction bases unmatched: 14. CDR1 is SGHAT and CDR2 is FQNNGV in the germline V gene. CDR3 residues: CASSPLGTVPSSYNEQFF. In nucleotides, the CDR3 is TGTGCCAGCAGCCCCCTCGGGACAGTCCCTTCATCCTACAATGAGCAGTTCTTC.

The V call is TRBV29-1, the J call TRBJ1-1, with 7 bases lining up with TRBD1. Germline V gene data show CDR1 as SQVTM and CDR2 as ANQGSEA. J lost 2 bases, V lost 6 bases, and 12 bases had no gene match. The CDR3 is 15 amino acids. The CDR3 sequence: CSVSETGVVNTEAFF. The CDR3 nucleotides are TGCAGCGTCTCGGAAACAGGGGTCGTTAACACTGAAGCTTTCTTT.